The 9 T cell receptor beta chains below come from one sample, sequenced in a study of spatial heterogeneity in lung cancer. Via MiXCR, TCRdb re-called the 5' RACE reads, giving one row per CDR3 protein. Of around 2,900 distinct CDR3 sequences detected, around 6.6% appear once; the ten largest clones hold approximately 16%. Time point of the sample: sample taken at primary tumor resection. The sequences come from normal lung tissue next to the tumor, collected at surgery. The receptors were sampled from a male donor with early-stage non-small cell lung cancer.

This chain connects TRBV29-1 to TRBJ2-7; D call uncertain. CDR1 is SQVTM and CDR2 is ANQGSEA in the germline V gene. Trimming removed 4 bases at V and 5 bases at J, with 15 bases between. This CDR3 comprises 13 residues. In DNA form, the CDR3 reads TGCAGCGTTGCGGGTTGGGATTTCGACGAGCAGTACTTC. This translates into CSVAGWDFDEQYF.

This clonotype was recorded at least ten times. The V and J genes are TRBV12-3 or TRBV12-4 and TRBJ2-7, with TRBD1 identical over 7 bases. The V and J ends lost 3 bases and 4 bases, in that order; junction bases with no gene match: 6. This CDR3 is built from 14 residues. The CDR3, as DNA: TGTGCCAGCAGTTTGACAGGGTCCGGATACGAGCAGTACTTC. Amino acid sequence: CASSLTGSGYEQYF.

This sequence joins TRBV5-1 and TRBJ2-5, with a weak D call TRBD1 (6 bases). The CDR3 has 15 residues. V lost 4 bases and J 5 bases, leaving 18 bases between the germline ends. The germline CDR1 and CDR2 sequences are SGHRS and YFSETQ. The CDR3 DNA reads as TGCGCCAGCAGCCTCCCCCTGGGTAGGGGGGAGACCCAGTACTTC. Protein: CASSLPLGRGETQYF.

In its sample, this clonotype ranks as medium-sized. V and J are TRBV7-6 and TRBJ2-7; TRBD2 matches at 9 bases. The CDR3 is 16 residues long. Unmatched junction bases numbered 10, after V lost 6 bases and J lost 1 base. In germline, CDR1 is SGHVS, CDR2 FNYEAQ. CDR3 nucleotide sequence: TGTGCCAGCAGTCCAGCCGGGCTAGCGGGATCCTACGAGCAGTACTTC. Its protein is CASSPAGLAGSYEQYF.

J is TRBJ2-2 and V is TRBV20-1; perhaps TRBD1 as D (6 bases). The germline CDR1 and CDR2 sequences are DFQATT and SNEGSKA (reference sequence). Deletions cut 5 bases from V and 0 bases from J, with 13 bases between. CDR3 size: 15 residues. The CDR3 nucleotides read TGCAGTGCTTACCTAAGGACAGCGAACACCGGGGAGCTGTTTTTT. Encoded protein: CSAYLRTANTGELFF.

This clonotype ranks as medium-sized. The J gene is TRBJ1-1, the V gene TRBV6-2 or TRBV6-3, with D possibly matching TRBD1 (5 bases). Germline V gene sequence: CDR1 MNHEY, CDR2 SVGEGT. The CDR3 totals 13 residues. V was clipped by 4 bases and J by 4 bases, with 10 bases between them. CDR3 sequence: CASSLEGFTEAFF. The DNA for the CDR3 is TGTGCCAGCAGTTTGGAGGGGTTCACTGAAGCTTTCTTT.

This clonotype is medium-sized. The chain links TRBV20-1 to TRBJ1-6; TRBD1 might be the D (6 bases). The V and J ends lost 6 bases and 4 bases respectively, with 16 bases between them. Germline V CDR1 and CDR2: DFQATT, SNEGSKA (reference sequence). The CDR3 covers 15 residues. The chain's CDR3 is CSATDEGVYNSPLHF. In DNA, the CDR3 is TGCAGTGCAACCGACGAGGGGGTATATAATTCACCCCTCCACTTT.

This clonotype was observed at least ten times. The gene calls are TRBV5-1 and TRBJ2-2; 8 bases line up with TRBD2. CDR1 is SGHRS, CDR2 YFSETQ, per germline. The trim removed 7 bases at V and 4 bases at J, leaving 6 bases unmatched. This CDR3 comprises 14 residues. The CDR3 reads CASHLGTSTGELFF. The CDR3 DNA reads as TGCGCCAGCCACCTGGGGACTAGCACCGGGGAGCTGTTTTTT.

In its sample, this clonotype is medium-sized. The chain has TRBV7-2 and TRBJ2-3; D is uncertain. CDR1 is SGHTA, CDR2 FQGNSA, per germline. The CDR3 loop spans 10 amino acids. With 8 bases removed from V and 4 bases from J, the gap between germline ends came to 4 bases. CDR3 region: CASFSDTQYF. The DNA of the CDR3 is TGTGCCAGCTTTTCAGATACGCAGTATTTT.